The next 21 T cell receptor beta chains were all read from a single sample in a study of cytomegalovirus exposure and HLA in healthy donors. The PCR had 60 Vbeta and 13 Jbeta primers. Some clones are missing from TCRdb's copy, which holds only in-frame ones; the method was immunoSEQ multiplex PCR. Found here are 180,000 or so clones, about three quarters of them singletons; the top ten hold about 1.5%. The sequenced material came from PBMCs. These receptors originate from a man aged 18 to 30 in good health and CMV-seronegative.

This clone was counted only a few times. The rearrangement uses TRBV6-4 and TRBJ2-3, with TRBD2 matching 7 bases. CDR3 length equals 14 residues. Germline V gene data show CDR1 as MRHNA and CDR2 as SNTAGT. The V gene end was trimmed by 6 bases and the J gene end by 4 bases; junction bases not matched to a gene: 7. CDR3 coding DNA: TGTGCCAGCAGCGTCGGACTAGGGGCAGATACGCAGTATTTT. As protein: CASSVGLGADTQYF.

The genes are TRBV6-5 and TRBJ2-5; 8 nucleotides match TRBD2. CDR3 length: 16 residues. The germline gives CDR1 MNHEY, CDR2 SVGAGI. Trimming took 2 bases from V and 5 from J; bases not matched to a gene: 10. The DNA for the CDR3 is TGTGCCAGCAGTTACGCTTTGGGACTAGTGCGGGAGACCCAGTACTTC. The encoded protein is CASSYALGLVRETQYF.

CDR3 sequence: CASSQLAGVDTQYF. The CDR3 DNA reads as TGTGCCAGCAGCCAACTAGCGGGAGTAGATACGCAGTATTTT. The chain uses TRBV7-3 and TRBJ2-3; 11 bases match TRBD2. J lost 5 bases, V lost 5 bases, and 3 bases had no gene match. This CDR3 region has 14 residues. The germline V gene encodes CDR1 SGHTA and CDR2 FQGTGA. Combining the CDR3 with reference TRBV7-3 and TRBJ2-3 gives the whole variable domain GAGVSQTPSNKVTEKGKYVELRCDPISGHTALYWYRQSLGQGPEFLIYFQGTGAADDSGLPNDRFFAVRPEGSVSTLKIQRTERGDSAVYLCASSQLAGVDTQYFGPGTRLTVL.

This chain joins TRBV19 and TRBJ2-7; TRBD2 matches at 10 bases. With 5 bases clipped from V and 5 bases from J, the junction kept 3 bases outside the gene matches. This CDR3 contains 13 residues. Germline values: CDR1 LNHDA, CDR2 SQIVND (reference sequence). The CDR3 DNA follows: TGTGCCAGTAGTGGGACTAGCGACCACGAGCAGTACTTC. Translation gives CASSGTSDHEQYF.

A word on this clone: Sequence at one end of the junction differs from germline and may be a read error. The gene calls are TRBV7-9 and TRBJ1-3; 7 positions match TRBD1. This CDR3 has 16 residues. In germline, CDR1 is SEHNR, CDR2 FQNEAQ (reference sequence). CDR3 sequence (DNA): TGTGCCAGCAGTTTAGGGGGCTCAAGCTCTGGAAACACCATATATTTT. It encodes CASSLGGSSSGNTIYF. Full variable domain (rest looked up from reference TRBV7-9 and TRBJ1-3): DTGVSQNPRHKITKRGQNVTFRCDPISEHNRLYWYRQTLGQGPEFLTYFQNEAQLEKSRLLSDRFSAERPKGSFSTLEIQRTEQGDSAMYLCASSLGGSSSGNTIYFGEGSWLTVV.

The V gene is TRBV7-9, the J gene TRBJ1-4; D gene uncertain. The CDR3 runs to 15 residues. Germline CDR1 SEHNR, CDR2 FQNEAQ (reference sequence). V was cut by 8 bases and J by 7 bases, with 20 bases left in between. The CDR3 spells CASPLAGQPGEKLFF. For the CDR3, the DNA is TGTGCCAGCCCCCTAGCCGGCCAGCCGGGTGAAAAACTGTTTTTT.

This clone showed up just a few times. This chain joins TRBV11-2 and TRBJ2-5; perhaps TRBD1 as D (6 bases). V lost 7 bases to trimming and J lost 2 bases, with 17 bases between them. The CDR3 covers 15 residues. Germline V gene lookup returns CDR1 SGHAT and CDR2 FQNNGV. The CDR3 sequence: CASTLGQPEQETQYF. CDR3 DNA: TGTGCCAGCACCCTAGGACAGCCCGAGCAAGAGACCCAGTACTTC.

This clone has only a few counts. This chain connects TRBV2 to TRBJ2-7; 15 bases align to TRBD2. The CDR3 sequence is 14 residues long. V dropped 7 bases and J dropped 5; count of bases not matched to a gene: 3. Germline-derived CDR1 and CDR2 are SNHLY and FYNNEI. The CDR3: CASIGLAGGHEQYF. The CDR3 nucleotides are TGTGCCAGCATCGGACTAGCGGGGGGGCACGAGCAGTACTTC.

The chain joins TRBV9 to TRBJ2-2; the match to TRBD2 covers 9 bases. Trimming cost V 1 base and J 6 bases; bases outside gene matches: 4. Germline values: CDR1 SGDLS, CDR2 YYNGEE. The CDR3 covers 15 residues. This CDR3 is CASSVRGGAAGELFF. The CDR3 DNA sequence: TGTGCCAGCAGCGTACGCGGGGGGGCGGCCGGGGAGCTGTTTTTT.

Regarding this clone: Other nucleotide sequences in the sample specify the same CDR3. The CDR3, as DNA: TGCGCCAGCAGCTTGGACAGGGGCGCTGAAGCTTTCTTT. Amino acids: CASSLDRGAEAFF. The V call is TRBV5-1, the J call TRBJ1-1, with TRBD1 matching 7 bases. The germline gives CDR1 SGHRS, CDR2 YFSETQ. This CDR3 region has 13 residues. Trimming at V came to 0 bases and at J to 6 bases, leaving 2 bases not matched to a gene.

This sequence joins TRBV5-1 and TRBJ1-1, with a possible D match to TRBD1 (6 bases). Looked up from germline, CDR1 is SGHRS and CDR2 is YFSETQ. V lost 7 bases and J 1 base, leaving 8 bases between the germline ends. The CDR3 totals 12 residues. The CDR3 protein is CASSTGNTEAFF. CDR3 nucleotide sequence: TGCGCCAGCTCGACAGGGAACACTGAAGCTTTCTTT.

The V call is TRBV28, the J call TRBJ1-4; no firm D call. Trimming cost V 6 bases and J 0 bases, with 11 bases left between them. The germline V gene encodes CDR1 MDHEN and CDR2 SYDVKM. This CDR3 is built from 15 residues. The CDR3 loop reads CASSPGGATNEKLFF. The CDR3 DNA is TGTGCCAGCAGCCCCGGTGGTGCAACTAATGAAAAACTGTTTTTT.

This clone was counted only a few times. This sequence joins TRBV4-1 and TRBJ1-1; 9 nucleotides match TRBD1. This CDR3 has 15 amino acids. Germline CDR1 reads MGHRA; CDR2 reads YSYEKL. The ends lost 4 bases at V and 3 bases at J; junction bases unmatched: 6. CDR3: CASSLDRGIDTEAFF. The CDR3 DNA reads as TGCGCCAGCAGCCTTGACAGGGGGATAGACACTGAAGCTTTCTTT.

CDR3 bases: TGTGCCAGCAGCTCGCGATACGACAGGAACGCCTACGAGCAGTACTTC. Residues: CASSSRYDRNAYEQYF. The V gene is TRBV11-2, the J gene TRBJ2-7; possible D gene TRBD1, 6 bases. This CDR3 region has 16 residues. Looked up from germline, CDR1 is SGHAT and CDR2 is FQNNGV. Trimming took off 4 bases at V and 2 bases at J, with 18 bases between the two ends.

The chain combines TRBV28 with TRBJ2-7; 8 bases fit TRBD1. With V trimmed by 1 base and J by 1 base, 3 bases remained unmatched. CDR3 length equals 15 residues. Germline-derived CDR1 and CDR2 are MDHEN and SYDVKM. The CDR3 reads CASSLFTGGSYEQYF. Here the CDR3 DNA reads TGTGCCAGCAGTTTATTCACAGGGGGTTCCTACGAGCAGTACTTC.

V is TRBV19 and J is TRBJ2-3, with 8 bases identical to TRBD2. The V and J ends lost 9 bases and 3 bases, in that order; junction bases with no gene match: 23. The CDR3 has 19 residues. Germline V gene lookup returns CDR1 LNHDA and CDR2 SQIVND (reference sequence). The CDR3 is CASLSPATSASGGTDTQYF. DNA of the CDR3: TGTGCCAGCCTCTCCCCCGCGACTAGCGCCTCAGGTGGGACAGATACGCAGTATTTT.

J is TRBJ2-1 and V is TRBV5-4, with D perhaps TRBD2 (5 bases). V was pared by 2 bases and J by 5 bases, with 5 bases between. The germline CDR1 and CDR2 sequences are SGHNT and YYREEE (reference sequence). This CDR3 has 12 residues. This CDR3 is CASSFGDNEQFF. The CDR3 nucleotides are TGTGCCAGCAGCTTCGGGGACAATGAGCAGTTCTTC.

The V gene is TRBV6-1, the J gene TRBJ2-7, with 7 nucleotides matching TRBD1. Germline V gene data show CDR1 as MNHNS and CDR2 as SASEGT. Trimming cost V 4 bases and J 2 bases; bases outside gene matches: 5. The CDR3 has 14 amino acids. CDR3 sequence reads: CASSGGGLPYEQYF. Here the CDR3 DNA reads TGTGCCAGCAGTGGAGGGGGCCTTCCCTACGAGCAGTACTTC.

V gene TRBV5-1 combines with J gene TRBJ2-3, with 8 bases that match TRBD2. V lost 0 bases, J lost 4 bases, and 10 bases stayed unmatched. From germline, CDR1 is SGHRS and CDR2 YFSETQ. The CDR3 has 17 residues. CDR3 residues: CASSLAYAGGGADTQYF. The CDR3 DNA sequence: TGCGCCAGCAGCTTGGCGTATGCGGGGGGCGGTGCAGATACGCAGTATTTT.

This chain links TRBV6-1 with TRBJ1-1; tentatively, D is TRBD1 (6 bases). The germline gives CDR1 MNHNS, CDR2 SASEGT. Trimming left V 5 bases short and J 5 bases short, with 18 bases between. The CDR3 runs 15 residues. CDR3 DNA sequence: TGTGCCAGCAGTACCTATAAGTCGACAGGTACTGAAGCTTTCTTT. It translates to CASSTYKSTGTEAFF.

This clone was counted between two and nine times. This rearrangement joins TRBV30 to TRBJ2-3; 10 positions match TRBD2. V lost 2 bases, J lost 3 bases, and 2 bases stayed unmatched. Germline V gene data show CDR1 as GTSNPN and CDR2 as SVGIG (reference sequence). The CDR3 has 14 residues. DNA for the CDR3: TGTGCCTGGAGTTTTAGCGGGAGGACAGATACGCAGTATTTT. Translation: CAWSFSGRTDTQYF.